Below, 17 T cell receptor beta chains from the same sample are listed, as sequenced in a study of spatial heterogeneity in lung cancer. General study findings and limits: Tumor mutation count correlated with how many alpha and beta TCRs expanded intratumorally.

Via MiXCR, TCRdb re-called the 5' RACE reads, giving one row per CDR3 protein. The table includes just over 8,000 distinct CDR3 sequences, 9% to 10% detected once. The sample's time point: sample taken at primary tumor resection. Antigens of these TCRs are unknown. Sample: lung tumor tissue, taken at surgery. The source is a male donor with early-stage non-small cell lung cancer.

The table lists this clonotype with many counts. In DNA, the CDR3 is TGTGCCAGCAGTTTAAACAGGGTTTATGGCTACACCTTC. Its translation: CASSLNRVYGYTF. The rearrangement links TRBV28 to TRBJ1-2; perhaps TRBD1 as D (6 bases). The CDR3 extends over 13 amino acids. Germline CDR1 reads MDHEN; CDR2 reads SYDVKM. The ends were cut back, 2 bases at V and 5 bases at J, with 9 bases in the middle.

This clonotype was observed at least ten times. This chain links TRBV2 with TRBJ2-7; 8 bases are shared with TRBD2. CDR1 and CDR2 (germline): SNHLY, FYNNEI. V lost 3 bases, J lost 0 bases, and 4 bases stayed unmatched. This CDR3 is 15 amino acids long. DNA of the CDR3: TGTGCCAGCAGTGAGTACAGCGGGAGCTCCTACGAGCAGTACTTC. This encodes CASSEYSGSSYEQYF. The full variable domain, rest sourced from reference TRBV2 and TRBJ2-7, is EPEVTQTPSHQVTQMGQEVILRCVPISNHLYFYWYRQILGQKVEFLVSFYNNEISEKSEIFDDQFSVERPDGSNFTLKIRSTKLEDSAMYFCASSEYSGSSYEQYFGPGTRLTVT.

This clonotype appeared many times. The chain uses TRBV7-9 and TRBJ2-5; 8 nucleotides match TRBD1. The CDR3 totals 12 residues. J was trimmed by 12 bases and V by 5 bases; bases with no gene match: 8. The germline V gene encodes CDR1 SEHNR and CDR2 FQNEAQ (reference sequence). The CDR3, as DNA: TGTGCCAGCAGCCCAGACAGGGGAAAAAAGTACTTC. This gives the protein CASSPDRGKKYF.

The table lists this clonotype with many counts. The chain recombines TRBV3-1 with TRBJ1-1; D unclear. Germline CDR1 LGHDT, CDR2 YNNKEL (reference sequence). CDR3 length equals 13 residues. Trimming removed 1 base from V and 0 bases from J, with 3 bases in between. The CDR3 coding sequence is TGTGCCAGCAGCCAAGTTTTGAACACTGAAGCTTTCTTT. It specifies CASSQVLNTEAFF.

By share, this clonotype counts as medium-sized. The chain recombines TRBV9 with TRBJ1-2; D unresolved. Germline V lookup: CDR1 SGDLS, CDR2 YYNGEE. V dropped 2 bases and J dropped 2 bases, with 4 bases sitting between them. The CDR3 has 12 residues. CDR3 coding DNA: TGTGCCAGCAGCGTTCTCAACTATGGCTACACCTTC. Amino acid sequence: CASSVLNYGYTF.

This clonotype has ten or more counts. V gene TRBV10-2 combines with J gene TRBJ2-1; TRBD2 matches 8 bases. V trimming: 4 bases; J trimming: 0 bases; junction bases outside the gene matches: 5. Germline V gene lookup returns CDR1 WSHSY and CDR2 SAAADI. The CDR3 consists of 16 residues. This CDR3 reads CASSVAGGYSYNEQFF. Here the CDR3 DNA reads TGCGCCAGCAGTGTGGCGGGAGGCTACTCCTACAATGAGCAGTTCTTC.

This clonotype was seen many times. The rearrangement links TRBV18 to TRBJ2-7; TRBD1 matches 9 bases. J lost 1 base, V lost 9 bases, and 4 bases had no gene match. Germline V gives CDR1 KGHSH, CDR2 LQKENI. This CDR3 has 13 amino acids. CDR3 DNA: TGTGCCAGTACGGGACAGGGTTCCTACGAGCAGTACTTC. The encoded protein is CASTGQGSYEQYF. The full variable domain, its missing parts supplied by reference TRBV18 and TRBJ2-7, is NAGVMQNPRHLVRRRGQEARLRCSPMKGHSHVYWYRQLPEEGLKFMVYLQKENIIDESGMPKERFSAEFPKEGPSILRIQQVVRGDSAAYFCASTGQGSYEQYFGPGTRLTVT.

The chain has TRBV27 and TRBJ2-7; D might be TRBD2 (5 bases). V lost 8 bases to trimming and J lost 2 bases, with 7 bases between them. The CDR3 has 11 amino acids. Germline V gene data show CDR1 as MNHEY and CDR2 as SMNVEV (reference sequence). The CDR3 loop is CASGETYEQYF. The DNA for the CDR3 is TGTGCCAGCGGGGAGACCTACGAGCAGTACTTC.

In this sample, this clonotype turned up many times. CDR3: CATSEESESVGEQFF. CDR3 DNA sequence: TGTGCCACCAGTGAGGAGTCCGAGTCAGTAGGGGAGCAGTTCTTC. The V and J genes are TRBV24-1 and TRBJ2-1; D call uncertain. Trimming removed 4 bases from V and 10 bases from J, with 19 bases in between. The CDR3 runs 15 residues. Germline lookup yields CDR1 KGHDR and CDR2 SFDVKD.

This clonotype was recorded at least ten times. V gene TRBV2 combines with J gene TRBJ1-5; TRBD1 matches at 7 bases. This CDR3 contains 14 residues. Germline CDR1 SNHLY, CDR2 FYNNEI. V shed 6 bases, J shed 4 bases, and the junction held 6 bases outside the gene matches. The CDR3 spells CASSTGEGNQPQHF. The CDR3 coding sequence is TGTGCCAGCAGCACAGGGGAAGGGAATCAGCCCCAGCATTTT.

This clonotype occurred many times. The chain carries TRBV27 and TRBJ1-5, with a weak D call TRBD1 (6 bases). Germline CDR1 is MNHEY and CDR2 is SMNVEV (reference sequence). V shed 1 base and J shed 4 bases, with 11 bases lying between them. This CDR3 is 15 amino acids long. The CDR3 region has the DNA TGTGCCAGCAGTTTATTAGGGGGTAAGAATCAGCCCCAGCATTTT. Translated: CASSLLGGKNQPQHF.

This clonotype has at least ten counts. This sequence joins TRBV28 and TRBJ1-1; D possibly corresponds to TRBD1 (5 bases). Between the trimmed V and J ends, which lost 4 bases and 1 base, there was a span of 10 bases. This CDR3 is 14 amino acids long. CDR1 and CDR2 (germline): MDHEN, SYDVKM. The CDR3 DNA sequence: TGTGCCAGCAGTTCTGGGACCCCGAACACTGAAGCTTTCTTT. As protein: CASSSGTPNTEAFF.

Ten or more counts support this clonotype. Sequence at one end of the junction differs from germline and may be a read error. The J gene is TRBJ2-3, the V gene TRBV7-7; D is possibly TRBD1 (6 bases). CDR1 SSHAT and CDR2 FNYEAQ come from the germline V gene (reference sequence). The CDR3 has 15 amino acids. This CDR3 is CASSPSDSKEDTQYF. The CDR3 region has the DNA TGTGCTAGCAGCCCCTCGGACAGTAAAGAAGATACGCAGTATTTT.

This clonotype has a count of ten or more. This chain joins TRBV20-1 and TRBJ1-1; no definite D call. CDR1 and CDR2 from the germline V gene are DFQATT and SNEGSKA (reference sequence). Trimming removed 6 bases at V and 8 bases at J, with 13 bases between. The CDR3 spans 11 residues. The DNA of the CDR3 is TGCAGTGCCAGAAAGGCGCGGGAAGCTTTCTTT. Translation: CSARKAREAFF.

Relative to its sample, this clonotype is medium-sized. The V call is TRBV10-3, the J call TRBJ2-2; possibly TRBD1 for D (5 bases). Germline V gene data show CDR1 as ENHRY and CDR2 as SYGVKD. The CDR3 loop spans 15 amino acids. V lost 10 bases and J 2 bases, leaving 17 bases between the germline ends. CDR3 DNA: TGTGCCACCAAGGCAGGGCAAGCAAACACCGGGGAGCTGTTTTTT. This gives the protein CATKAGQANTGELFF.

This clonotype was observed at least ten times. This chain connects TRBV4-1 to TRBJ2-7, with D hard to call. Germline V CDR1 and CDR2: MGHRA, YSYEKL. Deletions cut 4 bases from V and 3 bases from J, with 19 bases between. The CDR3 has 16 residues. CDR3 DNA sequence: TGCGCCAGCAGCCCAGCCGCAGGAGACTTTAACTACGAGCAGTACTTC. Translation gives CASSPAAGDFNYEQYF.

This clonotype is classed as medium-sized. The chain uses TRBV20-1 and TRBJ1-1; the match to TRBD1 covers 8 bases. Trimming at V came to 4 bases and at J to 1 base, leaving 2 bases not matched to a gene. This CDR3 region has 13 residues. Looked up from germline, CDR1 is DFQATT and CDR2 is SNEGSKA (reference sequence). The CDR3 coding sequence is TGCAGTGCTACCGGGACAGGGAACACTGAAGCTTTCTTT. This encodes CSATGTGNTEAFF.